This TCR beta chain came from a study of T cells in Graves' hyperthyroidism and ophthalmopathy (dated by TCRdb to about 2019). Looking at the study overall: Peripheral blood was collected at initial diagnosis, before any treatment. To identify TCR V-J signatures that set the groups apart, the researchers used a discovery cohort of 100 patients, made up of 43 with Graves' ophthalmopathy and some 60 with stable Graves' hyperthyroidism. Whether ophthalmopathy could be predicted prospectively was tested in an independent validation cohort made up of 18 to 20 hyperthyroidism patients plus 17 patients who later progressed to ophthalmopathy. The 90 or so discovery patients were randomly split 7:3 into training and test sets. In addition, the study compared T-cell repertoires in thyroid tissue and in blood from about six Graves' hyperthyroidism patients. Once sampling was done, hyperthyroidism patients were given methimazole at a starting dose of 30 mg daily, whereas ophthalmopathy patients were given high-dose intravenous methylprednisolone. The paper reports TCR Vbeta CDR3 sequencing of approximately 140 peripheral blood samples: fewer than 50 ophthalmopathy, under 80 hyperthyroidism and 17 progressor patients.

General conclusions and limits of the study: In validation, the model predicted progression to ophthalmopathy with roughly 66% sensitivity and approximately 74% specificity, a median of approximately 6.5 months before onset. Most expanded thyroid clonotypes (frequency above 0.001) were also detected in blood, suggesting blood repertoires may reflect thyroid immune responses. In cross-validation, a model built on a 13 V-J signature told ophthalmopathy apart from stable hyperthyroidism with approximately 91% sensitivity and roughly 83% specificity, and in testing the same model reached 80%/75%. Sample size was not statistically predetermined, and investigators were not blinded to group allocation.

The TCR beta CDR3 regions were amplified from RNA transcripts. The first round of RT-PCR for the TCR CDR3 was performed with the HTBI primer set and the Qiagen OneStep RT-PCR kit. Libraries were constructed in a second round of multiplex PCR, after which size selection and purification were performed. Sequencing of the libraries was done on an Illumina HiSeq2000 using paired-end 100 bp reads. Regarding the original processing steps: SOAPnuke was used to process the raw data, throwing out any read that contained adapters or uncalled bases, had a mean Phred below 15, or lacked an exact constant-primer or identifier match. COPE v1.2.5 was used to merge high-quality paired reads, and clonotypes were defined as unique nucleotide sequences. Clonotypes were aligned to IMGT TRBV, TRBD and TRBJ reference segments using MiTCR v1.1. The analysis included only V-J combinations with a frequency above 0.0001, which together covered about 99% of the repertoires. The TCS score was defined as F50 (clonal expansion) divided by E x V (chaos), with BLOSUM62-based TCRdist calculated between CDR3 peptides within each V-J. Welch's t-statistics and random forest reduced some 510 V-J features to 10 to 15, which were used in a naive Bayes classifier (R e1071). The public sequencing data were trimmed at Q25 with fastp and processed into clonotypes with MiXCR by TCRdb, which kept only in-frame beta chains. Rows are unified per CDR3 protein, each entry keeping the most common DNA and genes. The V and J calls come from TCRdb's annotation, not from the publication. The sample has 300,000 to 450,000 distinct CDR3 sequences on record, 25% of them singletons. The top ten clonotypes cover 73% of the sample.

The CDR3, cysteine through phenylalanine, is 17 amino acids long. The only DNA kept is the CDR3, 51 bases in frame from the first base. Clipping removes 4 bases from V and 9 bases from J, with 12 as the unmatched junction base count. The germline V gene yields SGHRS for CDR1 and YFSETQ for CDR2. With regard to this clonotype: The specificity of this receptor is unknown. Base-call qualities are not available, and no considerably larger clone is one nucleotide away.

Stable Graves' hyperthyroidism was defined as the absence of progression to ophthalmopathy over 18 months of follow-up. Hyperthyroidism patients were newly diagnosed, had a disease duration of under 2 months, and were aged 18 to 65 years. Patients with uncontrolled infections, other autoimmune diseases, pregnancy or lactation were excluded. Diagnoses relied on clinical symptoms, serum thyroxine and TRAb, thyroid ultrasound and orbital computed tomography. PBMCs were separated from roughly 10 ml of fresh peripheral blood using Ficoll-Paque density gradient centrifugation. Total RNA was extracted using Trizol reagent, and RNA quality was assessed on an Agilent 2100 Bioanalyzer.

This chain joins TRBV5-1 to TRBJ2-1, with 14 middle bases fitting TRBD2. Sequenced material: blood. This TCR was sampled from a man aged 50-59 years with Graves' hyperthyroidism. The CDR3: CASSESTSGRATGEQFF. The sequenced DNA is TGCGCCAGCAGCGAGTCGACTAGCGGGAGGGCCACGGGTGAGCAGTTCTTC.